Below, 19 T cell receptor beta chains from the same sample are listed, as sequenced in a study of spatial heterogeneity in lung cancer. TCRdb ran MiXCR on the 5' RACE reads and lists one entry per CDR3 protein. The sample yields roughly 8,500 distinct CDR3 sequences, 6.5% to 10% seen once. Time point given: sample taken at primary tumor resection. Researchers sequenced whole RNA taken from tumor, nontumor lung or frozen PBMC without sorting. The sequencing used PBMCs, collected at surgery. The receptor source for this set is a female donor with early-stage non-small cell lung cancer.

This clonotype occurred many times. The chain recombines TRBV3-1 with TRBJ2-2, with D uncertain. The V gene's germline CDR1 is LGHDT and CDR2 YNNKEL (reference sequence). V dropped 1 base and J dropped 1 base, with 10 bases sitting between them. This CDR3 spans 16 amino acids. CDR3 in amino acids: CASSQGSPVNTGELFF. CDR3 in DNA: TGTGCCAGCAGCCAAGGATCCCCCGTGAACACCGGGGAGCTGTTTTTT.

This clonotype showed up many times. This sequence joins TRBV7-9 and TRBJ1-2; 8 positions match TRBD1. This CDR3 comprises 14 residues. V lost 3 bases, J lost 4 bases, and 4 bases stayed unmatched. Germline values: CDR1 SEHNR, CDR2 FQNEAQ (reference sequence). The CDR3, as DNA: TGTGCCAGCAGCTTGACAGGGGACTCCTATGGCTACACCTTC. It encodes CASSLTGDSYGYTF.

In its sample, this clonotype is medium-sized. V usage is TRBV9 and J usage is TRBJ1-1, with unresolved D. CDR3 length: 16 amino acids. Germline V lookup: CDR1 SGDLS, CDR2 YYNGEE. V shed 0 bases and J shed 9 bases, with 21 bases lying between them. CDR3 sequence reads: CASSVEAELRIGKAFF. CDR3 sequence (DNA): TGTGCCAGCAGCGTAGAGGCCGAGTTGAGAATAGGTAAAGCTTTCTTT.

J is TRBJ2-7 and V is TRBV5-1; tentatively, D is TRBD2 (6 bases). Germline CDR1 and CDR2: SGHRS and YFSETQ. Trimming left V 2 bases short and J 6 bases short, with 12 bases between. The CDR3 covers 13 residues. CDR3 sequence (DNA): TGCGCCAGCAGCTTTGGAACGGAGGGCGAGCAGTACTTC. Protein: CASSFGTEGEQYF.

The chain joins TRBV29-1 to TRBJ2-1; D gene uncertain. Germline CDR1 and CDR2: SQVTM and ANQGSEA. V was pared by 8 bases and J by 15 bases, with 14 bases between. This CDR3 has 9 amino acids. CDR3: CSKITVLFF. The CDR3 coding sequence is TGCAGCAAAATCACGGTTCTGTTCTTC.

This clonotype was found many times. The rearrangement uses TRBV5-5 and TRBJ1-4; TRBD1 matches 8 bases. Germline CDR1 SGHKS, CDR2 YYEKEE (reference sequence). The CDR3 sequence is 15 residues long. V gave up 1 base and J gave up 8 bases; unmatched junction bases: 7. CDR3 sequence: CASSLSQGAGEKLFF. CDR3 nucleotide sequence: TGTGCCAGCAGCTTGTCGCAGGGGGCAGGGGAAAAACTGTTTTTT.

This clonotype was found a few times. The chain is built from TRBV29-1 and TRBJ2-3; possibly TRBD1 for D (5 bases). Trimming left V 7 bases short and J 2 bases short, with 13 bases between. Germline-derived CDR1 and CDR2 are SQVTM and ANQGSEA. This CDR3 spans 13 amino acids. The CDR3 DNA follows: TGCAGCGGTTCCGTGGGGCTCACAGATACGCAGTATTTT. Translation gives CSGSVGLTDTQYF.

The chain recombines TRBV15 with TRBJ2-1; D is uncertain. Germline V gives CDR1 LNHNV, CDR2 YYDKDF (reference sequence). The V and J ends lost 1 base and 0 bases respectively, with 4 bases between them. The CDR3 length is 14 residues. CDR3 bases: TGTGCCACCAGCAGAGGTTTCTCCTACAATGAGCAGTTCTTC. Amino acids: CATSRGFSYNEQFF.

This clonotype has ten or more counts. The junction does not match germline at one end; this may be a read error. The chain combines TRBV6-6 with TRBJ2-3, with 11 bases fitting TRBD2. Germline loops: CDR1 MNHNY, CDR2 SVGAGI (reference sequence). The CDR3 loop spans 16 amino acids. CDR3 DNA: TGTGCCAGCAGTGACTCTGCTAGCGGGAGGTCAGATACGCAGTATTTT. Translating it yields CASSDSASGRSDTQYF.

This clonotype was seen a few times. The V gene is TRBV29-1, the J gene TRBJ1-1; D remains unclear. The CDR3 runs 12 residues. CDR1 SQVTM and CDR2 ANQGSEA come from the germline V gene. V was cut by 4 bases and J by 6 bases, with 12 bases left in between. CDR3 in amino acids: CSVVHPTAEAFF. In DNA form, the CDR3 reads TGCAGCGTTGTCCACCCGACCGCTGAAGCTTTCTTT.

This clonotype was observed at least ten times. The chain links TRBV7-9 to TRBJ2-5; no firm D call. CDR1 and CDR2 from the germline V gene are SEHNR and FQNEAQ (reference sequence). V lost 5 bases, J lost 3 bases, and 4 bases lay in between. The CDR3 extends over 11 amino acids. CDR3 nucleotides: TGTGCCAGCAGCCAAAAAGAGACCCAGTACTTC. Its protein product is CASSQKETQYF.

The CDR3 nucleotides are TGTGCCAGCAGCTTAAGAAGCTCCGGGGAGCTGTTTTTT. Amino acids: CASSLRSSGELFF. The V call is TRBV7-3, the J call TRBJ2-2; D is uncertain. The CDR3 length is 13 residues. The V gene lost 1 base and the J gene lost 6 bases, with 6 bases spanning the gap. Per the germline V gene, CDR1 is SGHTA and CDR2 is FQGTGA.

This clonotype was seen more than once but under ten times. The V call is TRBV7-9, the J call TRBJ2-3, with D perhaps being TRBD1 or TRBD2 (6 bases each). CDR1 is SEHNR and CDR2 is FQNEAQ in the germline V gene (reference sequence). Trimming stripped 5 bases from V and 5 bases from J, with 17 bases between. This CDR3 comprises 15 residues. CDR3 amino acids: CASSARGGDVDTQYF. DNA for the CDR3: TGTGCCAGCAGCGCCAGGGGAGGAGACGTAGATACGCAGTATTTT.

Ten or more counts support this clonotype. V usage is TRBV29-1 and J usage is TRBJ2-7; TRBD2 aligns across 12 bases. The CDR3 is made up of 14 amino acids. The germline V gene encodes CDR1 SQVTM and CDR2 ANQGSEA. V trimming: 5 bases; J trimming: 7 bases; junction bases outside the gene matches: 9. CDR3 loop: CSVSLAGGPGEQYF. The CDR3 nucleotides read TGCAGCGTTTCCCTAGCGGGAGGGCCGGGGGAGCAGTACTTC.

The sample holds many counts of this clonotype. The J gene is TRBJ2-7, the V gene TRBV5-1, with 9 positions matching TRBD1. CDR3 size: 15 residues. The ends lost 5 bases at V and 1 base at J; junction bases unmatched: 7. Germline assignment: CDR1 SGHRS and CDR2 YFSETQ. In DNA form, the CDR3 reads TGCGCCAGCAGACCCGGGACAGGGCAATCCTACGAGCAGTACTTC. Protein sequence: CASRPGTGQSYEQYF.

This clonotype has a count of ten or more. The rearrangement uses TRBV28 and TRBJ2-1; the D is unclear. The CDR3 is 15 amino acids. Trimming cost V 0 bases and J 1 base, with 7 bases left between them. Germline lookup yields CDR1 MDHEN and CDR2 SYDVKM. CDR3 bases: TGTGCCAGCAGTTTATGGGACGGATCCTACAATGAGCAGTTCTTC. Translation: CASSLWDGSYNEQFF.

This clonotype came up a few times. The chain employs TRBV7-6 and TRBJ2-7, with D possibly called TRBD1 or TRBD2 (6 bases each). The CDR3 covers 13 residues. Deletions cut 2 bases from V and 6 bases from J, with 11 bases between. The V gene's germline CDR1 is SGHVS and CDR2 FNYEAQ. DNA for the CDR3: TGTGCCAGCAGCTTACGGGGGCATAGCGAGCAGTACTTC. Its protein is CASSLRGHSEQYF.

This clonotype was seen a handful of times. CDR3 loop: CSVARSMNTEAFF. CDR3 bases: TGCAGCGTCGCTAGGAGCATGAACACTGAAGCTTTCTTT. The chain carries TRBV29-1 and TRBJ1-1; D uncertain. V lost 6 bases to trimming and J lost 0 bases, with 11 bases between them. This CDR3 is built from 13 residues. CDR1 is SQVTM and CDR2 is ANQGSEA in the germline V gene.

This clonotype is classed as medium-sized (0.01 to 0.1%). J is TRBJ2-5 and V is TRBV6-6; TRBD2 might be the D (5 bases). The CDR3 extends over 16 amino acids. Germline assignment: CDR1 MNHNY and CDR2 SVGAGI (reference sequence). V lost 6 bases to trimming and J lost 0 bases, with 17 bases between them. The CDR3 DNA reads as TGTGCCAGCAGCCCCACCGCGGGTACTTACCAAGAGACCCAGTACTTC. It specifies CASSPTAGTYQETQYF.